The clone carrying this T cell receptor beta chain occurred a few times. This CDR3 has 15 amino acids. V lost 4 bases to trimming and J lost 7 bases, with 15 bases between them. CDR1 and CDR2 (germline): SGHRS, YFSETQ. Since all of the isolated RNA was reverse transcribed, expressed TCRB transcripts were what got sequenced. Profiled with immunoSEQ multiplex PCR; TCRdb holds only in-frame clones, not every one. The data contain a few hundred thousand clones, about 30% of them singletons. The entry originates in a study of beta chain features in type 1 diabetes. The V gene is TRBV5-1, the J gene TRBJ1-6; D may be TRBD1 (5 bases). This TCR was recovered from a man aged 25 to 40 in good health. The source material was central memory CD4+ T cells from blood. CDR3: CASSERQGGNSPLHF. As DNA, the CDR3 is TGCGCCAGCAGCGAACGTCAGGGAGGCAATTCACCCCTCCACTTT.